Included here is one T cell receptor beta chain sequence, with context. The antigen remains undetermined. TCRdb's table, derived via immunoSEQ multiplex PCR, lists solely in-frame clones and lacks some. The profile covers 120,000 to 150,000 clones, with roughly nine tenths appearing a single time and approximately 3.9% taken by the ten largest. The data belong to a study of T cell responses to AZD1222 COVID-19 vaccine. Points from the study as a whole: Possibly, clonal diversity was underestimated; donors were largely white British and included more females. Once two AZD1222 doses were given, Spike-specific TCR breadth and depth went up. As reported, nearly half of all spike-specific TCRs target variant regions that are unmutated. Repertoire sampling occurred only after the peak T cell response.

Germline V gene sequence: CDR1 LNHDA, CDR2 SQIVND (reference sequence). V lost 6 bases and J 1 base, leaving 9 bases between the germline ends. CDR3 size: 13 residues. This receptor was taken from an adult who received the AZD1222 COVID-19 vaccine. The V call is TRBV19, the J call TRBJ1-1; D is perhaps TRBD1 (5 bases). Sequences were derived from peripheral blood, sampled 28 days after the second AZD1222 dose. In DNA form, the CDR3 reads TGTGCCAGTAGAGATACAGGGAACACTGAAGCTTTCTTT. This encodes CASRDTGNTEAFF.